The 21 T cell receptor beta chains listed next were all sequenced from one sample in a study of blood T cell repertoires in COVID-19. Clones were read by immunoSEQ multiplex PCR, and TCRdb kept only the in-frame ones, dropping some. The sample holds 150,000 to 160,000 clones, around 87% seen once. Sequencing input: peripheral blood. The receptors derive from a woman aged 35 to 49 with acute or convalescent COVID-19.

This clone has just one count. The V and J genes are TRBV14 and TRBJ2-1, with 14 bases fitting TRBD2. The CDR3 runs 17 residues. Germline loops: CDR1 SGHDN, CDR2 FVKESK. V was pared by 1 base and J by 9 bases, with 8 bases of the junction left unmatched. The CDR3 nucleotides are TGTGCCAGCAGCCAAGGGACTAGCGGGGGGCCGGTCGGTGAGCAGTTCTTC. This codes for CASSQGTSGGPVGEQFF.

The chain recombines TRBV28 with TRBJ2-3; the match to TRBD2 covers 12 bases. The junction had 9 bases not matched to a gene; V was cut back by 4 bases and J by 4 bases. Germline-derived CDR1 and CDR2 are MDHEN and SYDVKM. This CDR3 is built from 17 residues. CDR3 nucleotide sequence: TGTGCCAGCAGTTCCCCTCAGGGACTAGCGGGTGCAGATACGCAGTATTTT. Amino acids: CASSSPQGLAGADTQYF.

The chain joins TRBV6-5 to TRBJ2-1; TRBD1 might be the D (7 bases). Germline V lookup: CDR1 MNHEY, CDR2 SVGAGI. The CDR3 totals 13 residues. Trimming left V 9 bases short and J 8 bases short, with 17 bases between. The CDR3 region is CARIGGPGDEQFF. As DNA, the CDR3 is TGTGCCAGGATAGGGGGCCCGGGGGATGAGCAGTTCTTC.

This rearrangement joins TRBV27 to TRBJ2-5, with 14 bases lining up with TRBD2. The ends lost 7 bases at V and 0 bases at J; junction bases unmatched: 4. Germline-derived CDR1 and CDR2 are MNHEY and SMNVEV (reference sequence). The CDR3 spans 16 residues. The CDR3 spells CASIRTSGRYQETQYF. CDR3 nucleotides: TGTGCCAGCATCCGGACTAGCGGGAGGTACCAAGAGACCCAGTACTTC.

The CDR3 protein is CASRPTSGRPRGEFF. The DNA of the CDR3 is TGTGCCAGCAGGCCTACTAGCGGGAGGCCCAGGGGCGAGTTCTTC. The chain links TRBV6-5 to TRBJ2-1, with 12 bases aligning to TRBD2. The CDR3 extends over 15 amino acids. V lost 6 bases, J lost 14 bases, and 14 bases stayed unmatched. CDR1 is MNHEY and CDR2 is SVGAGI in the germline V gene.

The chain employs TRBV6-5 and TRBJ2-7, with 9 bases fitting TRBD1. CDR3 length: 16 amino acids. The V segment lost 3 bases and the J segment 5 bases; nucleotides outside the gene matches: 11. Germline V lookup: CDR1 MNHEY, CDR2 SVGAGI. CDR3 amino acids: CASSYFIGTGTHEQYF. The CDR3 DNA follows: TGTGCCAGCAGTTATTTTATAGGGACAGGGACCCACGAGCAGTACTTC.

The J gene is TRBJ2-2, the V gene TRBV5-1; D might be TRBD1 (6 bases). CDR1 and CDR2 (germline): SGHRS, YFSETQ. The CDR3 contains 15 residues. V lost 2 bases to trimming and J lost 0 bases, with 8 bases between them. CDR3 loop: CASSLGGTNTGELFF. The CDR3 DNA sequence: TGCGCCAGCAGCTTAGGGGGAACGAACACCGGGGAGCTGTTTTTT.

Concerning this clone itself: At one of its ends the junction is not consistent with the germline gene, which may arise from a read error. This chain joins TRBV10-3 and TRBJ2-7; 11 bases line up with TRBD1. This CDR3 has 11 amino acids. The germline CDR1 and CDR2 sequences are ENHRY and SYGVKD. For the CDR3, the DNA is TGTGCCATCAGTGACGACGGACAGGGGGCTTTC. It codes for CAISDDGQGAF.

With regard to this clone: The junction differs from germline at one of its ends, possibly a read error. The chain is built from TRBV7-7 and TRBJ2-1, with TRBD2 matching over 9 bases. The CDR3 contains 15 residues. CDR1 is SSHAT, CDR2 FNYEAQ, per germline (reference sequence). The CDR3 loop is CASSLSGRCHNEQFF. CDR3 coding DNA: TGTGCTAGCAGCCTGAGCGGGAGGTGCCACAATGAGCAGTTCTTC.

The chain links TRBV3-1 (or the pseudogene TRBV3-2) to TRBJ1-5, with a weak D call TRBD1 (5 bases). The germline V gene encodes CDR1 LGHDT and CDR2 YNNKEL (reference sequence). CDR3 length: 15 residues. The V end lost 0 bases, the J end lost 8 bases, and 14 bases lay between the germline ends. CDR3 sequence reads: CASSQDPGGGEPQHF. As DNA, the CDR3 is TGTGCCAGCAGCCAAGATCCGGGGGGAGGAGAGCCCCAGCATTTT.

The gene calls are TRBV7-9 and TRBJ2-7; 13 bases match TRBD2. Germline CDR1 and CDR2: SEHNR and FQNEAQ (reference sequence). Trimming removed 5 bases from V and 13 bases from J; junction bases left unmatched: 17. The CDR3 covers 16 residues. The CDR3 loop reads CASSPGGAGTSGEAYF. CDR3 bases: TGTGCCAGCAGCCCGGGGGGGGCCGGGACTAGCGGGGAGGCATACTTC. The full variable domain, with the rest looked up from reference TRBV7-9 and TRBJ2-7, is DTGVSQNPRHKITKRGQNVTFRCDPISEHNRLYWYRQTLGQGPEFLTYFQNEAQLEKSRLLSDRFSAERPKGSFSTLEIQRTEQGDSAMYLCASSPGGAGTSGEAYFGPGTRLTVT.

The chain employs TRBV10-3 and TRBJ1-1; D gene ambiguous. V lost 2 bases to trimming and J lost 9 bases, with 16 bases between them. The germline V gene has CDR1 ENHRY and CDR2 SYGVKD. CDR3 length equals 14 residues. The chain's CDR3 is CAISEEVANPKAFF. The DNA of the CDR3 is TGTGCCATCAGTGAGGAGGTCGCAAACCCGAAAGCTTTCTTT.

The V and J genes are TRBV11-2 and TRBJ2-1; 11 nucleotides line up with TRBD2. The CDR3 runs 15 residues. The V and J ends lost 2 bases and 7 bases, in that order; junction bases with no gene match: 4. Germline CDR1 is SGHAT and CDR2 is FQNNGV. The CDR3 sequence: CASSLILAGDNEQFF. In DNA, the CDR3 is TGTGCCAGCAGCTTAATACTAGCGGGAGATAATGAGCAGTTCTTC.

The chain links TRBV28 to TRBJ1-2; 9 nucleotides match TRBD1. The trim removed 1 base at V and 3 bases at J, leaving 9 bases unmatched. The CDR3 sequence is 17 residues long. CDR1 is MDHEN, CDR2 SYDVKM, per germline. The CDR3 DNA reads TGTGCCAGCAGTTTATCCCGAACAGGGGGCGATCACTATGGCTACACCTTC. This translates into CASSLSRTGGDHYGYTF.

The chain links TRBV7-2 to TRBJ1-5; D gene ambiguous. Between the trimmed V and J ends, which lost 5 bases and 1 base, there was a span of 6 bases. The CDR3 totals 13 residues. Germline V lookup: CDR1 SGHTA, CDR2 FQGNSA. The CDR3 DNA is TGTGCCAGCAGCCCCTCGAGCAATCAGCCCCAGCATTTT. It is translated as CASSPSSNQPQHF.

This chain links TRBV7-8 with TRBJ1-4; possible D gene TRBD1, 6 bases. CDR1 SGHVS and CDR2 FQNEAQ come from the germline V gene. There are 15 residues in the CDR3. Trimming took off 5 bases at V and 5 bases at J, with 15 bases between the two ends. Here the CDR3 reads CASSGAIQGNEKLFF. The CDR3 coding sequence is TGTGCCAGCAGCGGCGCGATACAGGGAAATGAAAAACTGTTTTTT. The full variable domain, in which reference TRBV7-8 and TRBJ1-4 provide the parts outside the CDR3, is GAGVSQSPRYKVAKRGQDVALRCDPISGHVSLFWYQQALGQGPEFLTYFQNEAQLDKSGLPSDRFFAERPEGSVSTLKIQRTQQEDSAVYLCASSGAIQGNEKLFFGSGTQLSVL.

The chain has TRBV6-5 and TRBJ2-5; weak D call: TRBD2 (5 bases). V dropped 2 bases and J dropped 0 bases, with 10 bases sitting between them. CDR3 length equals 15 residues. The V gene's germline CDR1 is MNHEY and CDR2 SVGAGI. Written as DNA, the CDR3 is TGTGCCAGCAGTTACATAGTGACTAACCAAGAGACCCAGTACTTC. Protein product: CASSYIVTNQETQYF.

The chain joins TRBV28 to TRBJ2-7; 8 bases match TRBD1. The CDR3 length is 14 residues. The germline CDR1 and CDR2 sequences are MDHEN and SYDVKM. Germline trimming cut 5 bases from V and 3 bases from J; bases unmatched to any gene: 6. For the CDR3, the DNA is TGTGCCAGCAGTGGGCCGGACAGGGACTACGAGCAGTACTTC. It specifies CASSGPDRDYEQYF.

The rearrangement links TRBV5-1 to TRBJ1-2; 7 bases line up with TRBD1. The CDR3 is made up of 15 amino acids. Germline trimming cut 4 bases from V and 5 bases from J; bases unmatched to any gene: 11. Per germline, CDR1 SGHRS and CDR2 YFSETQ. In DNA form, the CDR3 reads TGCGCCAGCAGCCAATACGGACAGGTTCCTTATGGCTACACCTTC. Translated: CASSQYGQVPYGYTF.

The chain combines TRBV9 with TRBJ1-1, with D possibly TRBD1 on 6 matching bases. CDR3 length: 16 residues. Per germline, CDR1 SGDLS and CDR2 YYNGEE. V gave up 0 bases and J gave up 1 base, with 13 bases separating them. In nucleotides, the CDR3 is TGTGCCAGCAGCGTAGGGGACACAGGGAAGAACACTGAAGCTTTCTTT. It codes for CASSVGDTGKNTEAFF.

This clone has just a few counts. The CDR3 loop is CASSQDAGSEKLFF. The CDR3 DNA follows: TGTGCCAGCAGCCAAGATGCGGGGAGTGAAAAACTGTTTTTT. The chain joins TRBV3-1 (or the pseudogene TRBV3-2) to TRBJ1-4; D unclear. Germline-derived CDR1 and CDR2 are LGHDT and YNNKEL (reference sequence). V lost 0 bases and J 7 bases, leaving 9 bases between the germline ends. The CDR3 is 14 amino acids.